This T cell receptor beta chain was obtained from a study of CD8 T cells in acute hepatitis C reinfection. Time point meaning: naive CD8 control sorted from an acute-time-point sample. Measured with immunoSEQ multiplex PCR; TCRdb has only the in-frame clones, and not every one. The sample lists tens of thousands of clones; about 86% were seen once. Looked up from germline, CDR1 is MNHEY and CDR2 is SMNVEV (reference sequence). J gave up 4 bases and V 5 bases, and 12 bases lay outside the gene matches. The CDR3 runs 17 residues. The chain joins TRBV27 to TRBJ2-1; TRBD1 agrees at 9 bases. Sequencing was carried out using naive CD8+ T cells from PBMCs. This clonotype was obtained from a young man with chronic hepatitis C. DNA of the CDR3: TGTGCCAGCAGTCCTCTGCCGGGACAGGGAAGATACAATGAGCAGTTCTTC. Residues: CASSPLPGQGRYNEQFF.